Listed here are 26 T cell receptor beta chains from one sample, sequenced in a study of blood T cell repertoires in COVID-19. Profiled with immunoSEQ multiplex PCR; TCRdb holds only in-frame clones, not every one. The sample records about 250,000 clones, 80% to 90% being singletons. The material sequenced was PBMCs or T cells enriched from blood (not recorded which). All receptors derive from a man between 35 and 55 years old who had recovered from COVID-19.

The V call is TRBV15, the J call TRBJ2-5, with 7 bases that match TRBD2. Germline V gene lookup returns CDR1 LNHNV and CDR2 YYDKDF (reference sequence). The CDR3 extends over 12 amino acids. The V and J ends lost 8 bases and 5 bases, in that order; junction bases with no gene match: 5. The CDR3 coding sequence is TGTGCCACCGAGGGACTACAGGAGACCCAGTACTTC. Amino acid sequence: CATEGLQETQYF.

This clone was detected only once. The V and J genes are TRBV6-5 and TRBJ1-2; D ambiguous. Trimming left V 7 bases short and J 7 bases short, with 13 bases between. The CDR3 spans 12 residues. CDR1 is MNHEY, CDR2 SVGAGI, per germline. The CDR3 nucleotides are TGTGCCAGCACCCAACGGGAGGGTGGCTACACCTTC. It yields the protein CASTQREGGYTF.

The chain links TRBV18 to TRBJ2-1; D is perhaps TRBD2 (5 bases). The CDR3 contains 16 residues. V was cut by 2 bases and J by 4 bases, with 15 bases left in between. The germline V gene encodes CDR1 KGHSH and CDR2 LQKENI. The CDR3 is CASSPWRSGAYNEQFF. The CDR3 DNA sequence: TGTGCCAGCTCACCATGGCGGAGCGGAGCTTACAATGAGCAGTTCTTC.

The V and J genes are TRBV6-4 and TRBJ2-1; 8 nucleotides agree with TRBD2. CDR1 and CDR2 (germline): MRHNA, SNTAGT. The CDR3 is made up of 16 amino acids. V trimming: 2 bases; J trimming: 7 bases; junction bases outside the gene matches: 10. The CDR3 sequence: CASSDPGLVGRNEQFF. The CDR3 bases are TGTGCCAGCAGTGACCCGGGACTAGTCGGACGAAATGAGCAGTTCTTC.

This sequence joins TRBV27 and TRBJ2-5; TRBD1 matches at 7 bases. With V trimmed by 6 bases and J by 5 bases, 6 bases remained unmatched. The CDR3 totals 13 residues. Germline CDR1 and CDR2: MNHEY and SMNVEV (reference sequence). For the CDR3, the DNA is TGTGCCAGCAGCCTACAGGGGCCCGAGACCCAGTACTTC. Its protein product is CASSLQGPETQYF.

The chain employs TRBV5-1 and TRBJ2-5, with 12 bases fitting TRBD2. Germline trimming cut 0 bases from V and 1 base from J; bases unmatched to any gene: 7. The CDR3 consists of 18 residues. Per the germline V gene, CDR1 is SGHRS and CDR2 is YFSETQ. CDR3 DNA sequence: TGCGCCAGCAGCTTGGGGGGCCAACTAGCGGGAGGCCAAGAGACCCAGTACTTC. It translates to CASSLGGQLAGGQETQYF.

CDR3 bases: TGTGCCAGCAACACCAGGACACCTCGACCTGAAGCTTTCTTT. Amino acids: CASNTRTPRPEAFF. This rearrangement joins TRBV2 to TRBJ1-1; maybe TRBD1 (5 bases). Trimming took off 7 bases at V and 6 bases at J, with 18 bases between the two ends. The CDR3 extends over 14 amino acids. Looked up from germline, CDR1 is SNHLY and CDR2 is FYNNEI.

The chain recombines TRBV6-2 or TRBV6-3 with TRBJ2-1, with D possibly being TRBD1 (5 bases). Germline V gene data show CDR1 as MNHEY and CDR2 as SVGEGT. This CDR3 comprises 16 residues. Between the trimmed V and J ends, which lost 0 bases and 4 bases, there was a span of 13 bases. DNA of the CDR3: TGTGCCAGCAGTTACTCAAAGGACACCGCTTACAATGAGCAGTTCTTC. Its translation is CASSYSKDTAYNEQFF.

This clone appeared a single time. V gene TRBV27 combines with J gene TRBJ2-2; 11 bases agree with TRBD2. The J segment lost 6 bases and the V segment lost 2 bases, leaving 8 bases of the junction unmatched. CDR1 is MNHEY and CDR2 is SMNVEV in the germline V gene (reference sequence). The CDR3 has 17 residues. CDR3 bases: TGTGCCAGCAGTTTAGGGAGTAGCGGGAGGGCGGCCGGGGAGCTGTTTTTT. Its protein is CASSLGSSGRAAGELFF.

The chain has TRBV29-1 and TRBJ2-1; 10 bases match TRBD1. Per the germline V gene, CDR1 is SQVTM and CDR2 is ANQGSEA. This CDR3 spans 13 amino acids. V lost 6 bases, J lost 9 bases, and 8 bases stayed unmatched. The CDR3 nucleotides are TGCAGCGTACCGGGACAGGGGAAAATTGAGCAGTTCTTC. This encodes CSVPGQGKIEQFF.

V gene TRBV5-1 combines with J gene TRBJ2-3; D may be TRBD2 (7 bases). CDR3 length: 15 amino acids. Trimming pared 0 bases from V and 2 bases from J, leaving 10 bases between. Germline V gives CDR1 SGHRS, CDR2 YFSETQ. The CDR3 loop reads CASSLEGGDTDTQYF. The DNA for the CDR3 is TGCGCCAGCAGCTTGGAAGGGGGGGACACAGATACGCAGTATTTT. The entire variable domain, with the rest obtained from reference TRBV5-1 and TRBJ2-3, is as follows: KAGVTQTPRYLIKTRGQQVTLSCSPISGHRSVSWYQQTPGQGLQFLFEYFSETQRNKGNFPGRFSGRQFSNSRSEMNVSTLELGDSALYLCASSLEGGDTDTQYFGPGTRLTVL.

The V and J genes are TRBV6-1 and TRBJ2-5; 10 nucleotides match TRBD2. V lost 4 bases, J lost 0 bases, and 8 bases stayed unmatched. Germline values: CDR1 MNHNS, CDR2 SASEGT. There are 17 residues in the CDR3. CDR3 sequence (DNA): TGTGCCAGCAGTGCCGATGGACTAGCGGAAAACCAAGAGACCCAGTACTTC. Amino acids: CASSADGLAENQETQYF.

The CDR3 sequence is CSVTGGVTEAFF. The CDR3 DNA sequence: TGCAGCGTCACCGGGGGGGTCACTGAAGCTTTCTTT. V and J are TRBV29-1 and TRBJ1-1, with D possibly TRBD1 on 5 matching bases. V lost 6 bases, J lost 4 bases, and 12 bases lay in between. CDR3 length equals 12 residues. The germline V gene encodes CDR1 SQVTM and CDR2 ANQGSEA.

The chain recombines TRBV3-1 (or the pseudogene TRBV3-2) with TRBJ1-1; TRBD1 is a possible D gene (6 bases). Germline V gene data show CDR1 as LGHDT and CDR2 as YNNKEL (reference sequence). Between the trimmed V and J ends, which lost 2 bases and 11 bases, there was a span of 12 bases. This CDR3 is built from 12 residues. CDR3 sequence (DNA): TGTGCCAGCAGCCAACAGGACAGAGAGGCTTTCTTT. Protein product: CASSQQDREAFF.

V gene TRBV14 combines with J gene TRBJ2-2, with D perhaps TRBD1 (6 bases). Trimming removed 4 bases at V and 3 bases at J, with 15 bases between. This CDR3 is 16 amino acids long. From germline, CDR1 is SGHDN and CDR2 FVKESK. The CDR3 coding sequence is TGTGCCAGCAGCCCAGCGGACAGTTCTTACACCGGGGAGCTGTTTTTT. As protein: CASSPADSSYTGELFF.

The V call is TRBV5-1, the J call TRBJ2-3, with D perhaps TRBD2 (6 bases). CDR3 size: 14 residues. V lost 4 bases to trimming and J lost 2 bases, with 11 bases between them. The germline V gene has CDR1 SGHRS and CDR2 YFSETQ. In DNA, the CDR3 is TGCGCCAGCAGCAATCGCGGGATCACAGATACGCAGTATTTT. Protein product: CASSNRGITDTQYF.

The sample holds a few counts of this clone. V gene TRBV7-3 combines with J gene TRBJ2-2; D might be TRBD1 (5 bases). Germline assignment: CDR1 SGHTA and CDR2 FQGTGA. This CDR3 is built from 15 residues. V gave up 5 bases and J gave up 1 base, with 11 bases separating them. Here the CDR3 reads CASSVGHQNTGELFF. For the CDR3, the DNA is TGTGCCAGCAGCGTAGGACATCAGAACACCGGGGAGCTGTTTTTT.

The gene calls are TRBV7-9 and TRBJ2-2; TRBD1 aligns across 9 bases. Germline V gene lookup returns CDR1 SEHNR and CDR2 FQNEAQ (reference sequence). This CDR3 has 15 residues. Losses at the gene ends were 5 bases for V and 4 bases for J; bases not matched to a gene: 5. Written as DNA, the CDR3 is TGTGCCAGCAGCCCACAGGGGGCAATCACCGGGGAGCTGTTTTTT. Translating gives CASSPQGAITGELFF.

The chain recombines TRBV5-4 with TRBJ2-7; TRBD1 matches at 9 bases. Germline V lookup: CDR1 SGHNT, CDR2 YYREEE (reference sequence). CDR3 length: 15 amino acids. The junction had 10 bases not matched to a gene; V was cut back by 2 bases and J by 7 bases. CDR3 protein: CASSLSGQGPREQYF. In nucleotides, the CDR3 is TGTGCCAGCAGCTTATCAGGACAGGGGCCTAGAGAGCAGTACTTC.

The chain recombines TRBV19 with TRBJ1-1; no firm D call. Trimming cost V 4 bases and J 6 bases, with 18 bases left between them. This CDR3 contains 15 residues. Germline CDR1 is LNHDA and CDR2 is SQIVND (reference sequence). CDR3 coding DNA: TGTGCCAGTAGTACCCGAGGGCCGTACGCCTCTGAAGCTTTCTTT. Protein sequence: CASSTRGPYASEAFF.

This rearrangement joins TRBV11-3 to TRBJ1-6; perhaps TRBD1 as D (6 bases). CDR3 length: 16 residues. Trimming took 1 base from V and 6 from J, leaving 13 bases between them. In germline, CDR1 is SGHNT, CDR2 YENEEA. CDR3 amino acids: CASSLAYREGNSPLHF. As DNA, the CDR3 is TGTGCCAGCAGCTTAGCCTACAGGGAGGGTAATTCACCCCTCCACTTT.

The chain recombines TRBV6-1 with TRBJ2-7, with TRBD2 identical over 9 bases. CDR3 length: 16 amino acids. CDR1 MNHNS and CDR2 SASEGT come from the germline V gene. The J segment lost 3 bases and the V segment lost 0 bases, leaving 6 bases of the junction unmatched. CDR3 loop: CASSEARASGNYEQYF. The CDR3 DNA reads as TGTGCCAGCAGTGAAGCGCGGGCTAGCGGGAACTACGAGCAGTACTTC.

In this sample, this clone turned up once. The chain uses TRBV6-1 and TRBJ2-3, with D possibly matching TRBD2 (5 bases). This CDR3 has 14 amino acids. The ends were cut back, 0 bases at V and 2 bases at J, with 6 bases in the middle. Looked up from germline, CDR1 is MNHNS and CDR2 is SASEGT. DNA for the CDR3: TGTGCCAGCAGTGAAGCCGGGGTCACAGATACGCAGTATTTT. Its protein product is CASSEAGVTDTQYF.

The V gene is TRBV7-9, the J gene TRBJ1-3, with 7 positions matching TRBD1. Germline trimming cut 9 bases from V and 2 bases from J; bases unmatched to any gene: 7. Looked up from germline, CDR1 is SEHNR and CDR2 is FQNEAQ (reference sequence). This CDR3 contains 14 residues. The CDR3 DNA sequence: TGTGCCAGGGACTCCGGGACAGCTGGAAACACCATATATTTT. As protein: CARDSGTAGNTIYF.

This clone was recorded only once. This CDR3 is CASLSGRSWTGELFF. As DNA, the CDR3 is TGCGCCAGCCTAAGCGGGAGGTCGTGGACCGGGGAGCTGTTTTTT. This chain links TRBV10-2 with TRBJ2-2; 9 bases agree with TRBD2. The junction had 9 bases not matched to a gene; V was cut back by 8 bases and J by 5 bases. This CDR3 has 15 residues. From germline, CDR1 is WSHSY and CDR2 SAAADI.

The J gene is TRBJ1-2, the V gene TRBV2; 7 bases are a match to TRBD1. J lost 5 bases, V lost 6 bases, and 12 bases had no gene match. The CDR3 contains 15 residues. Germline V gene data show CDR1 as SNHLY and CDR2 as FYNNEI. In DNA, the CDR3 is TGTGCCAGCAGAGTATCAAGACAGGGCGAATATGGCTACACCTTC. Residues: CASRVSRQGEYGYTF.